Each of the 4 T cell receptor beta chains below was sequenced from the same sample in a study of cytomegalovirus exposure and HLA in healthy donors (dated by TCRdb to about 2017). Receptor libraries were prepared by the immunoSEQ multiplex PCR assay. For the multiplex PCR, a mixture combining 60 forward primers for TCR Vbeta segments and 13 reverse primers for TCR Jbeta segments was used. This is the immuneACCESS table as TCRdb keeps it, with only in-frame sequences that have V and J called. A part of the clones is gone; compared with another copy, unresolved V genes explain less than half, and the rest is unexplained. The table for this sample lists some 150,000 clones; approximately 70% of them were counted only once. The top ten clonotypes cover 2% to 2.5% of the sample. The sequencing sample was made of PBMCs. These TCRs come from an older woman in good health and CMV-seropositive.

This clone showed up just a few times. V is TRBV19 and J is TRBJ1-1; TRBD1 matches at 9 bases. J lost 0 bases, V lost 7 bases, and 6 bases had no gene match. CDR3 length equals 15 residues. Per the germline V gene, CDR1 is LNHDA and CDR2 is SQIVND (reference sequence). CDR3 DNA: TGTGCCAGTACACGACAGGGGGGACTGAACACTGAAGCTTTCTTT. Translation: CASTRQGGLNTEAFF.

This chain joins TRBV5-6 and TRBJ2-5; 9 bases are a match to TRBD2. The CDR3 loop spans 16 amino acids. After removal of 1 base from V and 4 bases from J, the junction contained 8 bases not matched to a gene. Looked up from germline, CDR1 is SGHDT and CDR2 is YYEEEE. CDR3 DNA: TGTGCCAGCAGCTTGTGGCCGCGGGAGGGCCTAGAGACCCAGTACTTC. This codes for CASSLWPREGLETQYF.

A remark on this clone: The same CDR3 arises from other DNA sequences in this sample as well. V and J are TRBV7-2 and TRBJ2-3; TRBD2 agrees at 11 bases. Germline loops: CDR1 SGHTA, CDR2 FQGNSA. The CDR3 contains 15 residues. The trim removed 4 bases at V and 3 bases at J, leaving 3 bases unmatched. CDR3 nucleotides: TGTGCCAGCAGCTCGTCTAGCGGGAGGACAGATACGCAGTATTTT. This sequence encodes CASSSSSGRTDTQYF.

The V gene is TRBV18, the J gene TRBJ1-5; tentatively, D is TRBD1 (5 bases). V was clipped by 1 base and J by 2 bases, with 12 bases between them. Germline V gene lookup returns CDR1 KGHSH and CDR2 LQKENI. The CDR3 is 16 amino acids. The CDR3 region is CASSPLVRDGNQPQHF. CDR3 nucleotides: TGTGCCAGCTCACCACTGGTCAGGGATGGCAATCAGCCCCAGCATTTT.